Reported below is one TCR beta chain. The sample comes from a study of blood T cell repertoires in COVID-19. The protocol was immunoSEQ multiplex PCR, while the TCRdb copy is restricted to in-frame clones and leaves out a portion. The sample lists 200,000 or so clones; approximately 83% were seen once. This CDR3 spans 13 amino acids. Germline V gene sequence: CDR1 SGHAT, CDR2 FQNNGV. Trimming took off 4 bases at V and 5 bases at J, with 11 bases between the two ends. The rearrangement links TRBV11-2 to TRBJ2-5, with D tentatively TRBD1 (6 bases). The receptor was isolated from a man aged 40-49 years who had recovered from COVID-19. The sequencing sample was made of PBMCs or T cells enriched from blood (not recorded which). CDR3 sequence reads: CASSSGARETQYF. The CDR3 DNA follows: TGTGCCAGCAGCTCAGGGGCCCGGGAGACCCAGTACTTC.